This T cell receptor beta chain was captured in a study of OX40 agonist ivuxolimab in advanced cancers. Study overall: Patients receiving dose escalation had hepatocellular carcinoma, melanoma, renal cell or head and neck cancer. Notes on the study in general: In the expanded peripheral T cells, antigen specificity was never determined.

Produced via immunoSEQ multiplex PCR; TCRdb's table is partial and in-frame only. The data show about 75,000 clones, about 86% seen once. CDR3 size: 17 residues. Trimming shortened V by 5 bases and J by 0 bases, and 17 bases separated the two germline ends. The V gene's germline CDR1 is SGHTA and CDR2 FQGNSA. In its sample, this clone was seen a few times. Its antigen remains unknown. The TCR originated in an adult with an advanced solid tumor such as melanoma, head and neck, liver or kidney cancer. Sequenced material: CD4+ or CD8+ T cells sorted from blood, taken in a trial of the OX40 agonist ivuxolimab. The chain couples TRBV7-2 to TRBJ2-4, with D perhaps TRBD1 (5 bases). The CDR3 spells CASSDRQFTLAKNIQYF. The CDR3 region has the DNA TGTGCCAGCAGCGACCGACAGTTTACATTAGCCAAAAACATTCAGTACTTC.